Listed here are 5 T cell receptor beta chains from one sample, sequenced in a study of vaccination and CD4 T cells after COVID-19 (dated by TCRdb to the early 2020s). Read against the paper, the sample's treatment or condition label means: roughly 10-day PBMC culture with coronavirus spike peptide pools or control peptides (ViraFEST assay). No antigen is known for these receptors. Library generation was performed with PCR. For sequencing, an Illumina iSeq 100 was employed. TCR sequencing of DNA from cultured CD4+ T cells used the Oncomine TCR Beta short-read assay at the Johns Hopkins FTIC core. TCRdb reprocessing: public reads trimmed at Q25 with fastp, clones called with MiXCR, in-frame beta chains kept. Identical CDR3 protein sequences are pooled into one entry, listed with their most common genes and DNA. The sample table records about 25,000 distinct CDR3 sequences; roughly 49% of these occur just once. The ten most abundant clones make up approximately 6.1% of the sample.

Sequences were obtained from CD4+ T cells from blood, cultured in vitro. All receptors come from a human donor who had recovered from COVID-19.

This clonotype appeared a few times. In DNA form, the CDR3 reads TGTGCCACCAGCAGAGGGACAGGGATGAACACCGGGGAGCTGTTTTTT. It is translated as CATSRGTGMNTGELFF. This chain links TRBV15 with TRBJ2-2, with TRBD1 matching over 8 bases. J lost 1 base, V lost 1 base, and 2 bases had no gene match. Germline V CDR1 and CDR2: LNHNV, YYDKDF (reference sequence). There are 16 residues in the CDR3.

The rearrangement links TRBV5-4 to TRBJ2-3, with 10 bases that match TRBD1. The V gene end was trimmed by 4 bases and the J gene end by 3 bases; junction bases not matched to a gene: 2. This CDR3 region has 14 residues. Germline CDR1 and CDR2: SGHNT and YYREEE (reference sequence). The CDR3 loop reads CASSKGQGTDTQYF. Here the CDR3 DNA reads TGTGCCAGCAGCAAGGGACAGGGGACAGATACGCAGTATTTT.

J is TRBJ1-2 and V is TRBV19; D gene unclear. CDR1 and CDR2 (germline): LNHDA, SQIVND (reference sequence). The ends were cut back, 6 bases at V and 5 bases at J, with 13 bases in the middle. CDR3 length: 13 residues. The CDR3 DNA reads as TGTGCCAGTAGGCGCGGCGAGGCATATGGCTACACCTTC. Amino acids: CASRRGEAYGYTF.

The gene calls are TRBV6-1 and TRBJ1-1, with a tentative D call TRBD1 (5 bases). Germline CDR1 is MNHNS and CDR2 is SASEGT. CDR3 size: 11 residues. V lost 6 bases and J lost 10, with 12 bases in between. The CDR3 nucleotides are TGTGCCAGCAGCCGAGGGGTGGCAGCTTTCTTT. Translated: CASSRGVAAFF.

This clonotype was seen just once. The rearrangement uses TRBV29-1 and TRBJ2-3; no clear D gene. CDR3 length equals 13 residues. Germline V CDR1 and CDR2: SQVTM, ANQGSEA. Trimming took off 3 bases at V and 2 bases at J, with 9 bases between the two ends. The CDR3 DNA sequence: TGCAGCGTTGAGACACGGAACACAGATACGCAGTATTTT. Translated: CSVETRNTDTQYF.